This T cell receptor (beta chain) was sequenced for a study of blood T cell repertoires in COVID-19 (dated by TCRdb to the early 2020s). Turning to the overall study: Samples from collaborators originated in the United States, Italy and Spain and spanned both the acute and convalescent phases of COVID-19. The material from the prospective study consisted of cDNA or gDNA derived from T cells, B-cell-depleted T cells, or PBMCs. Where available, HLA class I and class II types were taken from metadata supplied by the sample provider and were not determined by assay-based typing. Samples were obtained from the ongoing ImmuneRACE study (first 160 participants) and from 950 to 1,500 subjects provided by 6 global collaborators. Sample metadata almost always included a de-identified subject ID, COVID-19 status, age in years and sex. The repertoires were released in a freely available public database intended as a resource for research on the immune response to SARS-CoV-2. The dataset comprised deeply sampled blood TCRbeta repertoires from subjects exposed to, actively infected with, or recovered from COVID-19.

Note on this clone: No antigen is known for it. Base qualities were left out, and no much larger clone turns up one base away.

On the study overall, not on this receptor specifically: Clinical and demographic metadata were provided uncurated, with the amount varying by source and participant.

TCRbeta CDR3 regions were amplified from genomic DNA using the immunoSEQ Assay, a bias-controlled multiplex PCR. In the source study's methods: The number of nucleated cells in each sample was estimated from the amplification of reference gene primers within the assay. To quantify the absolute abundance of each unique TCRbeta CDR3 rearrangement, sequence reads were collapsed and filtered. For each sample, productive Simpson clonality was calculated as the square root of Simpson's diversity index across productive rearrangements. TCRdb took this table from immuneACCESS and kept in-frame rearrangements with V and J called. Such tables lack part of the clones; where checked against another copy, unresolved V genes explain under half of the gap, and the rest is unexplained. That table gives V, J and clone size, and the DNA gave D and trimming. The sample records about 270,000 clones, around nine tenths of which are singletons. The ten top clones hold approximately 10% of the sample.

Whole blood was collected in K2EDTA tubes by collaborating institutions according to the institutions' own protocols. Collaborator samples were shipped for TCRbeta analysis as frozen whole blood, isolated PBMCs, or DNA extracted from either sample type. Sequencing used peripheral blood. This TCR was sampled from a middle-aged man with active or convalescent COVID-19.

At the DNA level, the sequence is TGTGCCAGCAGTTTAGGCAGGCTGGAAGAGACCCAGTACTTC. Protein translation: CASSLGRLEETQYF. The chain is assembled from TRBV28 and TRBJ2-5; the D gene lacks a confident call. CDR1 and CDR2 are read off the germline V gene as MDHEN and SYDVKM. V and J are truncated by 2 bases and 3 bases respectively, leaving an intervening sequence of 10 bases. Measured from the cysteine to the phenylalanine, the CDR3 is 14 residues long. Solely the CDR3 DNA is kept, with 42 bases framed from the first base.